The T cell receptor beta chain under discussion was sequenced for a study of brain T cells in children with intractable seizures. The sample holds one count of this clone. The antigen is undetermined. The length of the CDR3 is 12 residues. V shed 5 bases and J 4 bases; nucleotides not matched to a gene: 1. Per germline, CDR1 SGHVS and CDR2 FNYEAQ. Notes on the study in general: Only CDR3 sequence similarity suggested viral specificity, without known HCMV serostatus.

TCRdb's copy holds only in-frame clones and misses some; the assay was immunoSEQ multiplex PCR. The data show 340,000 or so clones, with roughly 93% seen just once and roughly 6% held by the top ten. Documented time point: blood from clinic visit 5 months post-surgery; TSC patient then seizure free. Surgery cases with the highest brain T cell transcript signatures were chosen for sequencing. The origin of this receptor is a boy under two years old with tuberous sclerosis and intractable seizures. The sample here was peripheral blood, taken more than 4 months after surgery. The chain uses TRBV7-6 and TRBJ2-7, with 8 bases matching TRBD2. CDR3 coding DNA: TGTGCCAGCAGCACGGGAGGGTACGAGCAGTACTTC. Translated, it gives CASSTGGYEQYF.